The T cell receptor beta chain under discussion was sequenced for a study of T-cell memory formation after mild COVID-19. Study-level results: Detection of some responders pre-infection suggested pre-existing cross-reactive memory T cells participated. CD8+ contracting clones occupied EMRA, while CD4+ ones occupied mainly CM and EM.

Only a few counts were recorded for this clonotype. Its antigen is not identified. TCRdb itself ran the 5' RACE reads through MiXCR, one entry per CDR3 protein. This table holds hundreds of thousands of distinct CDR3 sequences, roughly 15% found once. Germline trimming cut 5 bases from V and 6 bases from J; bases unmatched to any gene: 7. CDR1 SGHTA and CDR2 FQGNSA come from the germline V gene. This CDR3 is 13 amino acids long. This receptor was identified in a man aged 18-30 years who had mild COVID-19 (a few samples of this study predate the infection). Cell type and time point are not known. The specimen sequenced was PBMCs or a T cell subset sorted from them (not recorded which). V is TRBV7-2 and J is TRBJ2-7; 7 bases align to TRBD1. DNA of the CDR3: TGTGCCAGCAGCCTTGATAGGGGGCGCGAGCAGTACTTC. Protein product: CASSLDRGREQYF.